This T cell receptor beta chain was obtained from a study of blood T cell repertoires in COVID-19. CDR1 is SGHNT, CDR2 YYREEE, per germline (reference sequence). V was clipped by 6 bases and J by 5 bases, with 14 bases between them. The CDR3 is made up of 13 amino acids. This clone was seen just once. The method was immunoSEQ multiplex PCR; TCRdb's version includes in-frame clones alone and lacks a portion of them. The profile shows tens of thousands of clones, around 90% of them singletons. The specimen sequenced was peripheral blood. The chain employs TRBV5-4 and TRBJ1-1; D is perhaps TRBD1 (6 bases). The sequence came from a man aged 80 or over with acute or convalescent COVID-19. The DNA for the CDR3 is TGTGCCAGCACCAAAAACACAGGGACTGAAGCTTTCTTT. It encodes CASTKNTGTEAFF.